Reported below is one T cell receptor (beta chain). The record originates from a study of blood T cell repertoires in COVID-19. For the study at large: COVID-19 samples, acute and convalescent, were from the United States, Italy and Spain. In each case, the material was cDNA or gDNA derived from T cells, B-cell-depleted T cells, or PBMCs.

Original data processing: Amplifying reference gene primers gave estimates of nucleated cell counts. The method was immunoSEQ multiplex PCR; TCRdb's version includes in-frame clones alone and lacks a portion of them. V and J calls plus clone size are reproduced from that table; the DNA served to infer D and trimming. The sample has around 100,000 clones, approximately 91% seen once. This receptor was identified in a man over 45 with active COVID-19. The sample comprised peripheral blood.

The chain's CDR3 is CAWRGGSTTGELFF. CDR3 nucleotide sequence: TGTGCCTGGAGGGGCGGGAGTACCACCGGGGAGCTGTTTTTT. This chain connects TRBV30 to TRBJ2-2; the match to TRBD2 covers 7 bases. Germline V CDR1 and CDR2: GTSNPN, SVGIG (reference sequence). V was pared by 3 bases and J by 4 bases, with 5 bases of the junction left unmatched. This CDR3 comprises 14 residues.